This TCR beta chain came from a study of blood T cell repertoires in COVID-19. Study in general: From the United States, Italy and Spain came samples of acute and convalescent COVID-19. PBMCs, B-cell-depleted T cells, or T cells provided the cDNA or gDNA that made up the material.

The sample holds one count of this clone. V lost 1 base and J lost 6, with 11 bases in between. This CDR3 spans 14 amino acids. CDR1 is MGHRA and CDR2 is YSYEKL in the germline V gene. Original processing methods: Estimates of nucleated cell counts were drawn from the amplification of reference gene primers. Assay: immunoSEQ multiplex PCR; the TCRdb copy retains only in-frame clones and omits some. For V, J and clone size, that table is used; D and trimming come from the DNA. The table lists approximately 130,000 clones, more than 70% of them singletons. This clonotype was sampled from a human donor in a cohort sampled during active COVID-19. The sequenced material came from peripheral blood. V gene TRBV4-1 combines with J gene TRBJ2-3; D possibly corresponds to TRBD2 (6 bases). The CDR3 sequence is CASSQVDGGDTQYF. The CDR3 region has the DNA TGCGCCAGCAGCCAAGTCGACGGGGGTGATACGCAGTATTTT.